Below are 21 T cell receptor beta chains sequenced from a single sample in a study of shared clonotypes between healthy human individuals. The data were produced by immunoSEQ multiplex PCR, yet TCRdb's version contains in-frame clones alone and is incomplete. Here the sample spans about 1.5 million clones, roughly 97% being singletons. The sample taken for sequencing was naive CD4+ T cells sorted from blood. Subset of the sample: CD45RA+ positively selected. The receptors derive from a man in his thirties or forties in good health.

This sequence joins TRBV6-1 and TRBJ2-3, with a tentative D call TRBD1 (5 bases). V was clipped by 4 bases and J by 1 base, with 9 bases between them. The CDR3 runs to 14 residues. The germline V gene encodes CDR1 MNHNS and CDR2 SASEGT. CDR3 nucleotide sequence: TGTGCCAGCAGTGGAAGGACACGCACAGATACGCAGTATTTT. Encoded protein: CASSGRTRTDTQYF.

This clone was seen a single time. The rearrangement links TRBV10-1 to TRBJ2-3; 8 bases are a match to TRBD2. V dropped 4 bases and J dropped 5; count of bases not matched to a gene: 5. This CDR3 is 14 amino acids long. The germline V gene has CDR1 WNHNN and CDR2 SYGVQD (reference sequence). The CDR3 here is CASSAAGGLDTQYF. The CDR3 DNA reads TGCGCCAGCAGTGCCGCGGGAGGATTAGATACGCAGTATTTT.

This chain links TRBV6-5 with TRBJ1-4, with D possibly matching TRBD1 (5 bases). Germline assignment: CDR1 MNHEY and CDR2 SVGAGI. The CDR3 runs 14 residues. Trimming pared 4 bases from V and 6 bases from J, leaving 12 bases between. The CDR3 DNA sequence: TGTGCCAGCAGTTTCCGGGACGGGTATGAAAAACTGTTTTTT. Amino acids: CASSFRDGYEKLFF.

Concerning this clone: This specimen includes other DNA sequences encoding the same CDR3. The chain recombines TRBV5-4 with TRBJ2-7; D might be TRBD2 (5 bases). Per germline, CDR1 SGHNT and CDR2 YYREEE (reference sequence). This CDR3 is built from 12 residues. Trimming cost V 4 bases and J 4 bases, with 9 bases left between them. In DNA, the CDR3 is TGTGCCAGCAGCCTGGAGCGGTACGAGCAGTACTTC. This sequence encodes CASSLERYEQYF.

The rearrangement joins TRBV10-2 to TRBJ2-7, with a tentative D call TRBD1 (6 bases). The germline V gene encodes CDR1 WSHSY and CDR2 SAAADI. V was cut by 4 bases and J by 2 bases, with 18 bases left in between. The CDR3 runs to 16 residues. The chain's CDR3 is CASSGQTQGSPYEQYF. CDR3 DNA: TGCGCCAGCAGTGGCCAGACTCAGGGGTCACCCTACGAGCAGTACTTC.

This rearrangement joins TRBV5-5 to TRBJ2-1; 12 bases match TRBD2. Germline CDR1 reads SGHKS; CDR2 reads YYEKEE (reference sequence). CDR3 length: 17 residues. The J segment lost 3 bases and the V segment lost 0 bases, leaving 4 bases of the junction unmatched. CDR3 sequence reads: CASSLARTSGNYNEQFF. CDR3 nucleotides: TGTGCCAGCAGCTTGGCCAGGACTAGCGGGAACTACAATGAGCAGTTCTTC.

The V gene is TRBV21-1, the J gene TRBJ1-1. TRBV21-1 is a recognized pseudogene. CDR3 length: 14 residues. The CDR3 here is CASSTLRMGSPAFF. CDR3 nucleotide sequence: TGTGCCAGCAGCACCTTAAGGATGGGGTCCCCAGCTTTCTTT.

In DNA form, the CDR3 reads TGTGCCAGCAGCTTAGTTCCAGGGGTGAACACTGAAGCTTTCTTT. Translation gives CASSLVPGVNTEAFF. The chain links TRBV11-2 to TRBJ1-1; D is possibly TRBD1 (6 bases). The CDR3 is 15 residues long. Trimming cost V 1 base and J 0 bases, with 9 bases left between them. Germline CDR1 reads SGHAT; CDR2 reads FQNNGV.

CDR3 in DNA: TGTGCCAGCAGCTATAACAGGGGCGCAGACACTGAAGCTTTCTTT. Its translation: CASSYNRGADTEAFF. The chain employs TRBV13 and TRBJ1-1, with TRBD1 identical over 7 bases. This CDR3 contains 15 residues. CDR1 and CDR2 from the germline V gene are PRHDT and FYEKMQ (reference sequence). J gave up 3 bases and V 4 bases, and 8 bases lay outside the gene matches.

The chain is built from TRBV29-1 and TRBJ2-1; 9 positions match TRBD1. V shed 7 bases and J 1 base; nucleotides not matched to a gene: 2. Germline V gene sequence: CDR1 SQVTM, CDR2 ANQGSEA. The CDR3 consists of 13 residues. The CDR3 bases are TGCAGCGGTGGACAGGGGTCCTACAATGAGCAGTTCTTC. Translating it yields CSGGQGSYNEQFF.

The chain uses TRBV19 and TRBJ2-3; D gene uncertain. Per the germline V gene, CDR1 is LNHDA and CDR2 is SQIVND (reference sequence). V shed 6 bases and J shed 6 bases, with 13 bases lying between them. This CDR3 contains 13 residues. The CDR3 sequence is CASSGRTLDTQYF. In nucleotides, the CDR3 is TGTGCCAGTAGCGGCCGAACGCTTGATACGCAGTATTTT.

The CDR3 sequence is CASSYTQGAHQPQHF. The CDR3 nucleotides read TGTGCCAGCAGTTATACACAGGGCGCTCATCAGCCCCAGCATTTT. The chain combines TRBV27 with TRBJ1-5; possibly TRBD1 for D (6 bases). The CDR3 consists of 15 residues. Germline V lookup: CDR1 MNHEY, CDR2 SMNVEV (reference sequence). Trimming pared 4 bases from V and 5 bases from J, leaving 15 bases between.

The genes are TRBV7-8 and TRBJ2-7; no reliable D call. Germline V lookup: CDR1 SGHVS, CDR2 FQNEAQ. Trimming stripped 0 bases from V and 4 bases from J, with 13 bases between. The CDR3 extends over 15 amino acids. The CDR3 bases are TGTGCCAGCAGCTTAGCAAGTACGGATTGGTACGAGCAGTACTTC. Translating gives CASSLASTDWYEQYF.

The rearrangement links TRBV10-3 to TRBJ1-2, with D possibly matching TRBD1 (6 bases). Germline V gene lookup returns CDR1 ENHRY and CDR2 SYGVKD. Trimming removed 6 bases at V and 2 bases at J, with 13 bases between. The CDR3 covers 14 residues. This chain's CDR3 is CAISTSQGNYGYTF. In DNA, the CDR3 is TGTGCCATCAGCACCTCCCAGGGGAACTATGGCTACACCTTC.

In DNA form, the CDR3 reads TGTGCCAGCAGTGAGACCGGGACGAACTACGAGCAGTACTTC. Its protein product is CASSETGTNYEQYF. V usage is TRBV7-9 and J usage is TRBJ2-7, with D tentatively TRBD1 or TRBD2 (5 bases each). From germline, CDR1 is SEHNR and CDR2 FQNEAQ (reference sequence). The ends were cut back, 6 bases at V and 3 bases at J, with 15 bases in the middle. This CDR3 region has 14 residues.

V and J are TRBV5-4 and TRBJ2-7; 7 bases align to TRBD1. Unmatched junction bases numbered 6, after V lost 4 bases and J lost 2 bases. The germline V gene encodes CDR1 SGHNT and CDR2 YYREEE (reference sequence). CDR3 length: 14 residues. As DNA, the CDR3 is TGTGCCAGCAGCCCGGACCAGGGGGCCTACGAGCAGTACTTC. Its translation is CASSPDQGAYEQYF.

This clone was detected once. The V gene is TRBV4-3, the J gene TRBJ2-1, with D possibly being TRBD1 (6 bases). The germline V gene encodes CDR1 LGHNA and CDR2 YSLEER. Between the trimmed V and J ends, which lost 0 bases and 4 bases, there was a span of 10 bases. The CDR3 is made up of 15 amino acids. CDR3 DNA: TGCGCCAGCAGCCAAGACACAGGGTGGTACAATGAGCAGTTCTTC. This codes for CASSQDTGWYNEQFF.

The gene calls are TRBV11-2 and TRBJ2-7, with D possibly TRBD1 on 5 matching bases. V lost 5 bases, J lost 10 bases, and 15 bases lay in between. Germline V gives CDR1 SGHAT, CDR2 FQNNGV. CDR3 size: 12 residues. CDR3 sequence (DNA): TGTGCCAGCAGCCCTGGATCGTGGACACAGTACTTC. This encodes CASSPGSWTQYF.

The chain employs TRBV29-1 and TRBJ2-1; D is undetermined. Between the trimmed V and J ends, which lost 7 bases and 3 bases, there was a span of 16 bases. Per the germline V gene, CDR1 is SQVTM and CDR2 is ANQGSEA. The CDR3 extends over 14 amino acids. CDR3 nucleotide sequence: TGCAGCGACGCACCGGGCCTAAACTACAATGAGCAGTTCTTC. It translates to CSDAPGLNYNEQFF.

This chain connects TRBV7-9 to TRBJ2-3, with 7 bases matching TRBD2. Trimming removed 1 base from V and 1 base from J; junction bases left unmatched: 5. Germline V gene lookup returns CDR1 SEHNR and CDR2 FQNEAQ (reference sequence). The CDR3 consists of 16 residues. CDR3 nucleotide sequence: TGTGCCAGCAGCTTAGGGAGCGGGACGGGCACAGATACGCAGTATTTT. Protein product: CASSLGSGTGTDTQYF.

Worth noting for this clone: The junction and the germline gene differ at one end; a read error may be behind it. The CDR3 sequence is CASSLVNEQFF. The CDR3, as DNA: TGTGCTAGCAGCTTAGTCAATGAGCAGTTCTTC. V usage is TRBV7-7 and J usage is TRBJ2-1; D is undetermined. The CDR3 covers 11 residues. Per germline, CDR1 SSHAT and CDR2 FNYEAQ (reference sequence). Supplemented by reference TRBV7-7 and TRBJ2-1, the full variable domain reads GAGVSQSPRYKVTKRGQDVTLRCDPISSHATLYWYQQALGQGPEFLTYFNYEAQPDKSGLPSDRFSAERPEGSISTLTIQRTEQRDSAMYRCASSLVNEQFFGPGTRLTVL.